These T cell receptor beta chains were read from a single sample in a study of metastatic and nonmetastatic thyroid tumors. TCRdb re-called clones from the PCR reads using MiXCR. The top ten clones hold 17% of a sample with about 25,000 clones, more than 10% of them seen once. The specimen was blood. These receptors all stem from a female donor with papillary thyroid cancer or a benign thyroid nodule (not recorded which). Some clones in this sample may be carry-over from other donors' samples. The CDR3 runs from the conserved cysteine through the conserved F or W. Fields, in order: V gene, D gene, clone size, J gene, CDR3 DNA, CDR3 protein. A D gene is named only where the DNA matches it firmly. The size entry is marked missing in some rows and otherwise reads once, few, many or a size class.

V gene: TRBV4-3; D gene: TRBD2; clone size: many; J gene: TRBJ2-7; CDR3 DNA: TGCGCCAGCAGCCAAGGACTAGCGGGCTCCTACGAGCAGTACTTC; CDR3 protein: CASSQGLAGSYEQYF
V gene: TRBV20-1; D gene: TRBD1; clone size: many; J gene: TRBJ2-1; CDR3 DNA: TGCAGTGCTAGCCGAATACCGGGACAGGGGCTCTCCTACAATGAGCAGTTCTTC; CDR3 protein: CSASRIPGQGLSYNEQFF
V gene: TRBV15; D gene: TRBD2; clone size: .; J gene: TRBJ2-2; CDR3 DNA: TGTGCCACCAGCAGCCTAATTAGCGGGAGTAACGCCGGGGAGCTGTTTTTT; CDR3 protein: CATSSLISGSNAGELFF
V gene: TRBV7-7; D gene: TRBD2; clone size: many; J gene: TRBJ2-1; CDR3 DNA: TGTGCTAGCAGCCCTACTAGCGGGAGGAACTACAATGAGCAGTTCTTC; CDR3 protein: CASSPTSGRNYNEQFF
V gene: TRBV11-2; D gene: .; clone size: many; J gene: TRBJ2-7; CDR3 DNA: TGTGCCAGCAGCTTAGTCCTCGACGCGCTCAACTACGAGCAGTACTTC; CDR3 protein: CASSLVLDALNYEQYF
V gene: TRBV7-8; D gene: TRBD1; clone size: many; J gene: TRBJ2-7; CDR3 DNA: TGTGCCAGCAGCCCAGCCGTACAGGGGTTCGGCGAGCAGTACTTC; CDR3 protein: CASSPAVQGFGEQYF
V gene: TRBV19; D gene: TRBD1; clone size: many; J gene: TRBJ1-5; CDR3 DNA: TGTGCCAGTAGGACTCTTCAGGGGGCTAGCAATCAGCCCCAGCATTTT; CDR3 protein: CASRTLQGASNQPQHF
V gene: TRBV11-1; D gene: .; clone size: many; J gene: TRBJ2-1; CDR3 DNA: TGTGCCAGCAGCTTAGAGTCTGGGGGAACGTACAATGAGCAGTTCTTC; CDR3 protein: CASSLESGGTYNEQFF
V gene: TRBV19; D gene: .; clone size: .; J gene: TRBJ2-3; CDR3 DNA: TGTGTCAGTACACAGTTGCGAGCAGATAGCACAGATACGCAGTATTTT; CDR3 protein: CVSTQLRADSTDTQYF
V gene: TRBV7-6; D gene: .; clone size: .; J gene: TRBJ1-2; CDR3 DNA: TGTGCCAGCAGCTTCGGGGGGCCTCTCTATGGCTACACCTTC; CDR3 protein: CASSFGGPLYGYTF
V gene: TRBV19; D gene: .; clone size: many; J gene: TRBJ1-4; CDR3 DNA: TGTGCCAGTTCTCCAACAGGGCGGGGTGAAAAACTGTTTTTT; CDR3 protein: CASSPTGRGEKLFF
V gene: TRBV9; D gene: TRBD2; clone size: many; J gene: TRBJ2-3; CDR3 DNA: TGTGCCAGCAGCGTTTCCTCTAGCGGCCCCTTGGTTTCGACGCAGTATTTT; CDR3 protein: CASSVSSSGPLVSTQYF
V gene: TRBV19; D gene: TRBD1; clone size: many; J gene: TRBJ2-7; CDR3 DNA: TGTGCCAGTAGACCGGGACAGAACTCCTACGAGCAGTACTTC; CDR3 protein: CASRPGQNSYEQYF
V gene: TRBV11-2; D gene: .; clone size: many; J gene: TRBJ2-2; CDR3 DNA: TGTGCCAGCAGCTCTGCGGGCGCAGGGTGGCCCGGGGAGCTGTTTTTT; CDR3 protein: CASSSAGAGWPGELFF
V gene: TRBV29-1; D gene: TRBD2; clone size: many; J gene: TRBJ2-3; CDR3 DNA: TGCAGCGCCCGCAAACTAGCGGGGACAGATACGCAGTATTTT; CDR3 protein: CSARKLAGTDTQYF
V gene: TRBV20-1; D gene: TRBD1; clone size: .; J gene: TRBJ2-5; CDR3 DNA: TGCGGTGCTAATAACAGGGGCGCGTACCAAGAGAACCAGTACTTC; CDR3 protein: CGANNRGAYQENQYF
V gene: TRBV4-2; D gene: TRBD2; clone size: many; J gene: TRBJ2-7; CDR3 DNA: TGTGCCAGCAGCCAGCAGGCTAGCGGGGACACCTACGAGCAGTACTTC; CDR3 protein: CASSQQASGDTYEQYF
V gene: TRBV6-1; D gene: .; clone size: medium-sized; J gene: TRBJ2-1; CDR3 DNA: TGTGCCAGCAGTGATCTGGGGGCCGGCAATGAGCAGTTCTTC; CDR3 protein: CASSDLGAGNEQFF
V gene: TRBV30; D gene: TRBD2; clone size: many; J gene: TRBJ2-1; CDR3 DNA: TGTGCCTGGAGGGGGACTAGCGGGAGGGCCGATGAGCAGTTCTTC; CDR3 protein: CAWRGTSGRADEQFF
V gene: TRBV30; D gene: TRBD2; clone size: few; J gene: TRBJ2-5; CDR3 DNA: TGTGCCTGGAATCCGGGACTAGCGGGGGGCCCGCGAGAGACCCAGTACTTC; CDR3 protein: CAWNPGLAGGPRETQYF
V gene: TRBV7-9; D gene: .; clone size: many; J gene: TRBJ1-1; CDR3 DNA: TGTGCCAGCAGCTTAAGCAGGGAGGTCACTGAAGCTTTCTTT; CDR3 protein: CASSLSREVTEAFF
V gene: TRBV7-7; D gene: .; clone size: many; J gene: TRBJ2-3; CDR3 DNA: TGTGCCAGCAGCTTAGGAAACAGGGATACGCAGTATTTT; CDR3 protein: CASSLGNRDTQYF
V gene: TRBV29-1; D gene: .; clone size: .; J gene: TRBJ1-3; CDR3 DNA: TGCAGCGTTGACAGGGATGGGTCTGGAAACACCATATGTTTT; CDR3 protein: CSVDRDGSGNTICF
V gene: TRBV5-5; D gene: TRBD1; clone size: many; J gene: TRBJ2-5; CDR3 DNA: TGTGCCAGCAGCCACACAGGGGAGTTGGGGACCCAGTACTTC; CDR3 protein: CASSHTGELGTQYF
V gene: TRBV9; D gene: .; clone size: many; J gene: TRBJ2-7; CDR3 DNA: TGTGCCAGCAGCGTAGACGACTCACCAACCTACGAGCAGTACTTC; CDR3 protein: CASSVDDSPTYEQYF
V gene: TRBV3-1; D gene: .; clone size: many; J gene: TRBJ2-1; CDR3 DNA: TGTGCCAGCAGCCGGGGCCACCTCAATGAGCAGTTCTTC; CDR3 protein: CASSRGHLNEQFF
V gene: TRBV7-2; D gene: TRBD2; clone size: many; J gene: TRBJ2-1; CDR3 DNA: TGTGCCAGCCGCCAGCGACTAGCGGATTACAATGAGCAGTTCTTC; CDR3 protein: CASRQRLADYNEQFF
V gene: TRBV7-2; D gene: TRBD2; clone size: .; J gene: TRBJ2-2; CDR3 DNA: TGTGCCAGCAGATGGCTAGCGGGAAATACCGGGGAGCTGTTTTTT; CDR3 protein: CASRWLAGNTGELFF
V gene: TRBV6-2/TRBV6-3; D gene: .; clone size: few; J gene: TRBJ1-2; CDR3 DNA: TGTGCCAGCAGTTACTCTCGGTGGTATTGCTACACCTTC; CDR3 protein: CASSYSRWYCYTF
V gene: TRBV19; D gene: .; clone size: many; J gene: TRBJ2-7; CDR3 DNA: TGTGCCAGTAGTATAGATTCCTACGAGCAGTACTTC; CDR3 protein: CASSIDSYEQYF
V gene: TRBV6-1; D gene: TRBD2; clone size: many; J gene: TRBJ2-1; CDR3 DNA: TGTGCCAGCAGTCGATCTAGCGGGACCTACAATGAGCAGTTCTTC; CDR3 protein: CASSRSSGTYNEQFF
V gene: TRBV29-1; D gene: TRBD1; clone size: many; J gene: TRBJ1-2; CDR3 DNA: TGCAGCGTTGGAGGGGGACAGGGGGCCCCTCAGGGCTATGGCTACACCTTC; CDR3 protein: CSVGGGQGAPQGYGYTF
V gene: TRBV6-1; D gene: .; clone size: many; J gene: TRBJ2-2; CDR3 DNA: TGTGCCAGCAGTGGGTCCTACACCGGGGAGCTGTTTTTT; CDR3 protein: CASSGSYTGELFF
V gene: TRBV7-2; D gene: .; clone size: many; J gene: TRBJ1-4; CDR3 DNA: TGTGCCAGCAGCTTAACGGGGACAAAAGGTGAAAAACTGTTTTTT; CDR3 protein: CASSLTGTKGEKLFF
V gene: TRBV14; D gene: .; clone size: many; J gene: TRBJ1-1; CDR3 DNA: TGTGCCAGCAGCCAAGAATACCTGGGGAAGAGCACTGAAGCTTTCTTT; CDR3 protein: CASSQEYLGKSTEAFF
V gene: TRBV28; D gene: TRBD2; clone size: many; J gene: TRBJ2-7; CDR3 DNA: TGTGCCAGCAGTCGACTAGCGGTCTCCTACGAGCAGTACTTC; CDR3 protein: CASSRLAVSYEQYF
V gene: TRBV6-1; D gene: .; clone size: few; J gene: TRBJ1-6; CDR3 DNA: TGTGCCAGCTACAGCTATAATTCGGCCCTCCACTTT; CDR3 protein: CASYSYNSALHF
V gene: TRBV7-2; D gene: TRBD2; clone size: many; J gene: TRBJ2-1; CDR3 DNA: TGTGCCAGCAGTCGTCTCGGACTAGCGGGTCTCGGATCCTACAATGAGCAGTTCTTC; CDR3 protein: CASSRLGLAGLGSYNEQFF
V gene: TRBV20-1; D gene: TRBD2; clone size: many; J gene: TRBJ2-1; CDR3 DNA: TGCAGTGCTCTCACCTCACCTGGCGGGGGGCGCGGGAGAGGGAATGAGCAGTTCTTC; CDR3 protein: CSALTSPGGGRGRGNEQFF
V gene: TRBV9; D gene: TRBD2; clone size: many; J gene: TRBJ2-5; CDR3 DNA: TGTGCCAGCAGCGTTGGGACTAGCGGAAAAGAGACCCAGTACTTC; CDR3 protein: CASSVGTSGKETQYF
V gene: TRBV19; D gene: .; clone size: .; J gene: TRBJ2-7; CDR3 DNA: TGTGCCAGTAGTCTGGCGTGTTATGGCTCCTACGAGCAGTACTTC; CDR3 protein: CASSLACYGSYEQYF
V gene: TRBV5-1; D gene: .; clone size: .; J gene: TRBJ1-2; CDR3 DNA: TGCGCCAGCAGCAGTACTACAACTACTAACTATGGCTACACCTTC; CDR3 protein: CASSSTTTTNYGYTF
V gene: TRBV12-3/TRBV12-4; D gene: .; clone size: many; J gene: TRBJ2-3; CDR3 DNA: TGTGCCAGCAGCCCCCGGGGCTCGAGGAGAGATACGCAGTATTTT; CDR3 protein: CASSPRGSRRDTQYF
V gene: TRBV29-1; D gene: .; clone size: many; J gene: TRBJ1-1; CDR3 DNA: TGCAGCGAAAAGAGGGAGGGGGACACTGAAGCTTTCTTT; CDR3 protein: CSEKREGDTEAFF
V gene: TRBV30; D gene: .; clone size: .; J gene: TRBJ1-5; CDR3 DNA: TGTGCCTGGGCCACACAGGGAGACCAGCCCCAGCATTTT; CDR3 protein: CAWATQGDQPQHF
V gene: TRBV7-9; D gene: .; clone size: many; J gene: TRBJ1-4; CDR3 DNA: TGTGCCAGCAGCTTAGCCGGACAGAATGAAAAACTGTTTTTT; CDR3 protein: CASSLAGQNEKLFF
V gene: TRBV7-3; D gene: .; clone size: many; J gene: TRBJ2-2; CDR3 DNA: TGTGCCAGCAGCTTTGTCGCGGAGGAGGTGAACACCGGGGAGCTGTTTTTT; CDR3 protein: CASSFVAEEVNTGELFF
V gene: TRBV2; D gene: .; clone size: .; J gene: TRBJ2-3; CDR3 DNA: TGTGCCAGCAGTGACCGACTAGAGGGCACAGATACGCAGTATTTT; CDR3 protein: CASSDRLEGTDTQYF
V gene: TRBV7-3; D gene: .; clone size: many; J gene: TRBJ2-3; CDR3 DNA: TGTGCCAGCAGCTTAAACGCGGCGGGTACCACCACAGATACGCAGTATTTT; CDR3 protein: CASSLNAAGTTTDTQYF
V gene: TRBV4-3; D gene: .; clone size: many; J gene: TRBJ2-7; CDR3 DNA: TGCGCCAGCAGCCAAATCAGGGACAAGTCCTACGAGCAGTACTTC; CDR3 protein: CASSQIRDKSYEQYF
V gene: TRBV7-8; D gene: .; clone size: .; J gene: TRBJ2-3; CDR3 DNA: TGTGCCAGCAGGACCGAGGCAGATGCACAGTATTTT; CDR3 protein: CASRTEADAQYF
V gene: TRBV12-3/TRBV12-4; D gene: TRBD1; clone size: many; J gene: TRBJ2-7; CDR3 DNA: TGTGCCAGCAGGACAGGACAGGGTCGTTGGTACTTC; CDR3 protein: CASRTGQGRWYF
V gene: TRBV20-1; D gene: .; clone size: many; J gene: TRBJ1-2; CDR3 DNA: TGCAGTGCTAGTGGAGGGAGGTTCGACTATGGCTACACCTTC; CDR3 protein: CSASGGRFDYGYTF
V gene: TRBV6-1; D gene: .; clone size: many; J gene: TRBJ1-5; CDR3 DNA: TGTGCCAGCAGCCAAGGGGGGGGCTATGTTAACAATCAGCCCCAGCATTTT; CDR3 protein: CASSQGGGYVNNQPQHF
V gene: TRBV7-6; D gene: TRBD2; clone size: many; J gene: TRBJ2-7; CDR3 DNA: TGTGCCAGCAGCTTCATGGGGGGGGAGGACGAGCAGTACTTC; CDR3 protein: CASSFMGGEDEQYF
V gene: TRBV11-3; D gene: TRBD2; clone size: medium-sized; J gene: TRBJ2-2; CDR3 DNA: TGTGCCAGCAGCTTAGTTAGCGGGTACACCGGGGAGCTGTTTTTT; CDR3 protein: CASSLVSGYTGELFF
V gene: TRBV7-2; D gene: .; clone size: medium-sized; J gene: TRBJ2-7; CDR3 DNA: TGTGCCAGCAGCCGACAGGCCTACGAGCAGTACTTC; CDR3 protein: CASSRQAYEQYF